These T cell receptor beta chains were read from a single sample in a study of blood T cell repertoires in COVID-19. Method: immunoSEQ multiplex PCR; TCRdb's copy keeps in-frame clones and lacks some. Of around 240,000 clones in the sample, 65% to 90% were seen once. Sequenced sample: peripheral blood. The receptors here all came from a woman aged 35 to 49 who had recovered from COVID-19. Both conserved end residues are part of each CDR3. A D gene is named only where the DNA matches it firmly. Size is stated for part of the rows, as once, few or many counts, or as a class when the clone is expanded.

-	TRBV6-5	-	TRBJ1-1	TGTGCCAGCCGGGGGGGCACGAACACTGAAGCTTTCTTT	CASRGGTNTEAFF
-	TRBV28	-	TRBJ1-2	TGTGCCAGCAGTTTAGGGGGGGGAGACCTCTATGGCTACACCTTC	CASSLGGGDLYGYTF
-	TRBV6-6	TRBD1	TRBJ2-6	TGTGCCAGCAGTCAGGGGACAGCCAGGACCAGCTCTGGGGCCAACGTCCTGACTTTC	CASSQGTARTSSGANVLTF
-	TRBV6-5	-	TRBJ1-3	TGTGCCACCAACAGGGCTTCTGGAAACACCATATATTTT	CATNRASGNTIYF
-	TRBV9	-	TRBJ1-5	TGTGCCAGCAGCGTAGATCGCGTTGGAGTGCCCGCCCCGGGAAGCAATCAGCCCCAGCATTTT	CASSVDRVGVPAPGSNQPQHF
-	TRBV5-1	TRBD1	TRBJ1-1	TGCGCCAGCAGCTTGGGTTCAGGGGGCAAAAAGGACACTGAAGCTTTCTTT	CASSLGSGGKKDTEAFF
-	TRBV19	-	TRBJ2-7	TGTGCCAGTAGTACCGGGACACCCTACGAGCAGTACTTC	CASSTGTPYEQYF
few	TRBV10-3	-	TRBJ2-7	TGTGCCATCAGTGAGTCCACAGGGGGGGCCTACGAGCAGTACTTC	CAISESTGGAYEQYF
-	TRBV6-5	TRBD1	TRBJ1-6	TGTGCCAGCAGTTACTCGAGGACAGGGGGTCGCCCCCTCCACTTT	CASSYSRTGGRPLHF
-	TRBV9	TRBD2	TRBJ2-1	TGTGCCAGCAGCGTAACCCATGCGGCGGGGGGCAGTTACCATGAGCAGTTCTTC	CASSVTHAAGGSYHEQFF
-	TRBV6-5	TRBD1	TRBJ1-4	TGTGCCAGCAGAGACACTGACAGGGCGGCTGAAAAACTGTTTTTT	CASRDTDRAAEKLFF
-	TRBV18	TRBD1	TRBJ1-4	TGTGCCAGCTCATACGAACAGGGGGCTAGGCTGTTTTTT	CASSYEQGARLFF
-	TRBV7-2	-	TRBJ2-2	TGTGCCAGCAGAGAGAGACTGAACACCGGGGAGCTGTTTTTT	CASRERLNTGELFF
-	TRBV5-4	-	TRBJ2-5	TGTGCCAGCAGCTTGTATTCCCAGGAGACCCAGTACTTC	CASSLYSQETQYF
-	TRBV2	-	TRBJ2-6	TGTGCCAGCAGTGAATCAGGGGCAGGGGCCAACGTCCTGACTTTC	CASSESGAGANVLTF
-	TRBV3-1/TRBV3-2	-	TRBJ2-1	TGTGCCAGCAGCCAGACACGTATAATTTACAATGAGCAGTTCTTC	CASSQTRIIYNEQFF
-	TRBV9	TRBD2	TRBJ2-2	TGTGCCAGCAGCGCCGGAAGCGGGGGGAACACCGGGGAGCTGTTTTTT	CASSAGSGGNTGELFF
-	TRBV4-3	-	TRBJ1-2	TGCGCCAGCAGCCAACTAGGACATACTGTCTACACCTTC	CASSQLGHTVYTF
once	TRBV9	TRBD2	TRBJ2-1	TGTGCCAGCAGCTCGGGACTAGCGAGCAATGAGCAGTTCTTC	CASSSGLASNEQFF